The clone carrying this TCR beta chain was counted ten times or more. Its antigen is still unknown. Unique molecular identifiers tagged individual cDNA molecules. Via MiXCR, TCRdb re-called the 5' RACE reads, giving one row per CDR3 protein. The data hold fewer than 50,000 distinct CDR3 sequences, with roughly 6% observed a single time. This specimen belongs to a study of early T cells in non-severe SARS-CoV-2 infection. Study context: The chains were unpaired, and the sequenced material was bulk RNA from unsorted whole blood.

General observations from the study: Using VDJdb, the matching emphasized anti-spike CD8 responses while missing private and CD4 specificities.

From germline, CDR1 is LNHDA and CDR2 SQIVND (reference sequence). The CDR3 covers 17 residues. V lost 4 bases to trimming and J lost 0 bases; unmatched junction nucleotides: 8. The chain is built from TRBV19 and TRBJ2-1, with TRBD2 identical over 8 bases. This sequence originates from an adult who was a healthcare worker with PCR-confirmed SARS-CoV-2 infection or an uninfected control (not recorded which). The specimen comprised whole blood, sampled at baseline. This CDR3 reads CASSNPPGGLSYNEQFF. CDR3 bases: TGTGCCAGTAGTAACCCACCGGGGGGGCTCTCCTACAATGAGCAGTTCTTC.